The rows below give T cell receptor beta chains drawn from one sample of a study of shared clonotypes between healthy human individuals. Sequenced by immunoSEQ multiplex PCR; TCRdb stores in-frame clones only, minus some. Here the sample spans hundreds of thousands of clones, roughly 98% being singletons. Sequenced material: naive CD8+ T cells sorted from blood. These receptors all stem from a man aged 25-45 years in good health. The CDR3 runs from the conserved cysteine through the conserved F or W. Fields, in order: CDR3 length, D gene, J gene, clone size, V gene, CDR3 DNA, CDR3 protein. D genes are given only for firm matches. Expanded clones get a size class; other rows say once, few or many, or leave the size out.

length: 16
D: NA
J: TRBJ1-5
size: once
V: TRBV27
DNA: TGTGCCAGCAGTTTTATGGCCCCGACGGGCAATCAGCCCCAGCATTTT
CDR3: CASSFMAPTGNQPQHF

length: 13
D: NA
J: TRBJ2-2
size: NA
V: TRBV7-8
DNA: TGTGCCAGCAGCTTAGGGCCGACCGGGGAGCTGTTTTTT
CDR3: CASSLGPTGELFF

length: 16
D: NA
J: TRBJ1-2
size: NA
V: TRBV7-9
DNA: TGTGCCAGCAGCTCGGGTAAAAAGGGGCCTTCGAGTGGCTACACCTTC
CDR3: CASSSGKKGPSSGYTF

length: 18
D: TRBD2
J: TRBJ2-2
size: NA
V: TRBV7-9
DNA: TGTGCCAGCAGCTTAGGGACTAGCGGGTACGCGAACACCGGGGAGCTGTTTTTT
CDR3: CASSLGTSGYANTGELFF

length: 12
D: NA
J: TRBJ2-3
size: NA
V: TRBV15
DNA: TGTGCCACCAGCAGCCGTATGGATACGCAGTATTTT
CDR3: CATSSRMDTQYF

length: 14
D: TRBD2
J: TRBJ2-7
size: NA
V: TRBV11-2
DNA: TGTGCCAGCAGCTTAGTTGCGGGAGCGGGCGAGCAGTACTTC
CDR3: CASSLVAGAGEQYF

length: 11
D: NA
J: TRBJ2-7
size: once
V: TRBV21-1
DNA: TGTGCCAGCAGCAAAAACTACGAGCAGTACTTC
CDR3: CASSKNYEQYF

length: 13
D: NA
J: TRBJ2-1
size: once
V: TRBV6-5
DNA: TGTGCCAGCAGTTACTCAGTCAGCAATGAGCAGTTCTTC
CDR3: CASSYSVSNEQFF

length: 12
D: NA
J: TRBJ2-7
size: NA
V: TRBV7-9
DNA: TGTGCCAGCAATAACGATAGGTACGAGCAGTACTTC
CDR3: CASNNDRYEQYF

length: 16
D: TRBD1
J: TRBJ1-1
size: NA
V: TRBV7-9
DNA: TGTGCCAGCAGCTCCCGGACAGGGGGCTTCGACACTGAAGCTTTCTTT
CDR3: CASSSRTGGFDTEAFF

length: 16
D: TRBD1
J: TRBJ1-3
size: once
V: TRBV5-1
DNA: TGCGCCAGCAGCTTGGGGGGGACAGGAAGTGGAAACACCATATATTTT
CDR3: CASSLGGTGSGNTIYF

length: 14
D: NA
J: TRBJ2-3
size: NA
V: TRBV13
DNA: TGTGCCAGCAGCTCTAAACAGGACACAGATACGCAGTATTTT
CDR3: CASSSKQDTDTQYF

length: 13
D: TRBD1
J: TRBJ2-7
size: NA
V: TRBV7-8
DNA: TGTGCCAGCAGCCCCGGACAGGGGGTCGAGCAGTACTTC
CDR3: CASSPGQGVEQYF

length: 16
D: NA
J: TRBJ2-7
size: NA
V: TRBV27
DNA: TGTGCCAGCAGTTTATCGAGGGGAGGGGGCTTCTACGAGCAGTACTTC
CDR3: CASSLSRGGGFYEQYF

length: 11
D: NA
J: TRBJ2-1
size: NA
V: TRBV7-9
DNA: TGTGCCAGCAGCCAATTGAATGAGCAGTTCTTC
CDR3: CASSQLNEQFF

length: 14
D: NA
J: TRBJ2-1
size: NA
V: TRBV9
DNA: TGTGCCAGCAGCGCCCGAGGAGATTTTGGTGAGCAGTTCTTC
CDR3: CASSARGDFGEQFF

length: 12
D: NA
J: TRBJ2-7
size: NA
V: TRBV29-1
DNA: TGCAGCGCTGTGATGTCGGGGATTGAGCAGTACTTC
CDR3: CSAVMSGIEQYF

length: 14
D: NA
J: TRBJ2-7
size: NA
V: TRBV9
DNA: TGTGCCAGCAGCGTAGGGGGGGCCGGCTACGAGCAGTACTTC
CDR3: CASSVGGAGYEQYF

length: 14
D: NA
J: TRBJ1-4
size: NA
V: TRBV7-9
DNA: TGTGCCAGCACCCTTTTGGGCACTAATGAAAAACTGTTTTTT
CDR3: CASTLLGTNEKLFF

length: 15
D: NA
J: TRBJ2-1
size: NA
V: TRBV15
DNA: TGTGCCACGAGGGCGGATTTAAGCTCCTACAATGAGCAGTTCTTC
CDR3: CATRADLSSYNEQFF

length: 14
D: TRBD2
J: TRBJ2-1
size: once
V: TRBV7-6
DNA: TGTGCCAGCAGCGTAGCGGGGCCCCTTGACGAGCAGTTCTTC
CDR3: CASSVAGPLDEQFF

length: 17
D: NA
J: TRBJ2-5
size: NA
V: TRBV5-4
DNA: TGTGCCAGCAGCTTGTATGAAACCCTAGCCGAAGAAGAGACCCAGTACTTC
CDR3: CASSLYETLAEEETQYF

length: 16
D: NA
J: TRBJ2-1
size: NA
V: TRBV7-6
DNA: TGTGCCAGCAGCCCGACCCGCTCAGGCTCCTACAATGAGCAGTTCTTC
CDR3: CASSPTRSGSYNEQFF

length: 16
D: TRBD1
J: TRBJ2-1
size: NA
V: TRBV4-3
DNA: TGCGCCAGCAGCCCCTCCTCTTTGGGAACAGGGGACGAGCAGTTCTTC
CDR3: CASSPSSLGTGDEQFF

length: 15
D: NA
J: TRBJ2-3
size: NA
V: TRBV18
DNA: TGTGCCAGCTCACCCGACCCCACGGCGACAGATACGCAGTATTTT
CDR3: CASSPDPTATDTQYF

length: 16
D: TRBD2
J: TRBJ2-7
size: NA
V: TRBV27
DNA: TGTGCCAGCAGTCGCCTGAAGGCTAGCGGGCCCTACGAGCAGTACTTC
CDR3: CASSRLKASGPYEQYF

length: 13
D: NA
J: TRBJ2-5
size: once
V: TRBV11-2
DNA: TGTGCCAGCAGCTCGGACAGTGGGGAGACCCAGTACTTC
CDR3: CASSSDSGETQYF

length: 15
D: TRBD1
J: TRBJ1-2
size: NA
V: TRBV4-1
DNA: TGCGCCAGCAGCCAAGGTATACAGGGGGCTGGTGGCTACACCTTC
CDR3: CASSQGIQGAGGYTF

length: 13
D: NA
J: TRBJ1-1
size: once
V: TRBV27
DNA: TGTGCCAGCAGTTACCTGGTGAACACTGAAGCTTTCTTT
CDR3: CASSYLVNTEAFF

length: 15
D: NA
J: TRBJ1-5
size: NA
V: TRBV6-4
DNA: TGTGCCAGCAGTGACTCGGACCTTCCCAATCAGCCCCAGCATTTT
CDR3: CASSDSDLPNQPQHF

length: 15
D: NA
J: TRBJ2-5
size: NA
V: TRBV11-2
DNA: TGTGCCAGCAGGGGACGAGGGCCTATCCAAGAGACCCAGTACTTC
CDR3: CASRGRGPIQETQYF

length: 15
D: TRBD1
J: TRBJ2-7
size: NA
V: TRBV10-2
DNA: TGCGCCAGCAGGGCCGGGACAGGCCTGTTCCACGAGCAGTACTTC
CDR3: CASRAGTGLFHEQYF

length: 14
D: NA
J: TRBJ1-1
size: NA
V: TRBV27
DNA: TGTGCCAGCAGCCCGGCCCGGATGAACACTGAAGCTTTCTTT
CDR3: CASSPARMNTEAFF

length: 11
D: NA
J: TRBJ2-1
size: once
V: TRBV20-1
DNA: TGCAGTGCCCCCGGTGGGTCCGGGCAGTTCTTC
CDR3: CSAPGGSGQFF

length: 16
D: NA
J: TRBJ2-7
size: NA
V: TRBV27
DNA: TGTGCCAGCAGCCCCAAAATCAGTAACGCGGCCTACGAGCAGTACTTC
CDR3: CASSPKISNAAYEQYF

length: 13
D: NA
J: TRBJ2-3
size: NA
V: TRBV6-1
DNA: TGTGCCAGCAGTCCCTGGGGGGCAGATACGCAGTATTTT
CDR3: CASSPWGADTQYF

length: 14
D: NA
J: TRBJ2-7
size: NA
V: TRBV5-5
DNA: TGTGCCAGCAGCTCACCCGGGGTGTCCTACGAGCAGTACTTC
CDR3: CASSSPGVSYEQYF

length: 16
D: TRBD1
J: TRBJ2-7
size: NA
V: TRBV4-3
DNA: TGCGCCAGCAGCCAAGACCAGGACAGGCCTACCTACGAGCAGTACTTC
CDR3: CASSQDQDRPTYEQYF

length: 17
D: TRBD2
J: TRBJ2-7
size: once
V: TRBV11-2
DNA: TGTGCCAGCAGCTTCTCCCCAGGACTAGCGGGATCCTACGAGCAGTACTTC
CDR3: CASSFSPGLAGSYEQYF

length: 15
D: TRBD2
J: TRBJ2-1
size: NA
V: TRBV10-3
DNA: TGTGCCATCGGGAATAGCGGGGAACTCTACAATGAGCAGTTCTTC
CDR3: CAIGNSGELYNEQFF

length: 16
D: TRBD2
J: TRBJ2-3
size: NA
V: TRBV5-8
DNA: TGTGCCAGCAGCTCGACTAGCGGGAGGAAAGGGGATACGCAGTATTTT
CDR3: CASSSTSGRKGDTQYF

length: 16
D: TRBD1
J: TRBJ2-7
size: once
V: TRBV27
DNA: TGTGCCAGCAGGAAACAGGGGGCAGGGAAGTCCTACGAGCAGTACTTC
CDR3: CASRKQGAGKSYEQYF

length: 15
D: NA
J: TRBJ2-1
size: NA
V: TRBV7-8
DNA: TGTGCCAGCAGCTTAGGAGAGGTCCCTTACAATGAGCAGTTCTTC
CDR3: CASSLGEVPYNEQFF

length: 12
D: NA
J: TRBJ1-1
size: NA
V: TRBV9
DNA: TGTGCCAGCAGCCCGACGGGAAGTGAAGCTTTCTTT
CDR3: CASSPTGSEAFF

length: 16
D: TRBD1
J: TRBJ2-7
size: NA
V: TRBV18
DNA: TGTGCCAGCTCACCAGCCGGGACAGGGGGTTCCTACGAGCAGTACTTC
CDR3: CASSPAGTGGSYEQYF

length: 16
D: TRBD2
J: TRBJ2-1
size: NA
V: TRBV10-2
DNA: TGCGCCAGCAGTGGTCCGACTAGCGGGAGTAGTGATGAGCAGTTCTTC
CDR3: CASSGPTSGSSDEQFF

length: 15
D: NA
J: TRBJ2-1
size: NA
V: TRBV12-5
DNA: TGTGCTAGTGGTGGGGGTTTAATGAGCTACAATGAGCAGTTCTTC
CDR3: CASGGGLMSYNEQFF

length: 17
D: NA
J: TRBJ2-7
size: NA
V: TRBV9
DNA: TGTGCCAGCAGCGTAGGCAAGGTACTAAGGAGCTCCTACGAGCAGTACTTC
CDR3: CASSVGKVLRSSYEQYF